This passage covers 9 T cell receptor beta chains from one sample sequenced in a study of blood T cell repertoires in COVID-19. Assay: immunoSEQ multiplex PCR; the TCRdb copy retains only in-frame clones and omits some. The table has 150,000 or so clones, 77% seen once. Specimen: peripheral blood. These TCRs come from a woman between 45 and 60 years old with active or convalescent COVID-19.

This clone was seen only once. The chain is built from TRBV30 and TRBJ2-1; TRBD2 agrees at 10 bases. The CDR3 extends over 15 amino acids. Germline V gives CDR1 GTSNPN, CDR2 SVGIG (reference sequence). The V segment lost 4 bases and the J segment 2 bases; nucleotides outside the gene matches: 5. The CDR3 spells CAWNLAGATYNEQFF. CDR3 coding DNA: TGTGCCTGGAATCTAGCGGGGGCCACCTACAATGAGCAGTTCTTC.

Here the CDR3 reads CASKSGNTNTEAFF. Written as DNA, the CDR3 is TGTGCCAGCAAATCAGGGAATACGAACACTGAAGCTTTCTTT. The chain combines TRBV7-2 with TRBJ1-1, with D perhaps matching TRBD1 (5 bases). V was cut by 7 bases and J by 1 base, with 13 bases left in between. The germline V gene encodes CDR1 SGHTA and CDR2 FQGNSA. The CDR3 loop spans 14 amino acids.

There are many counts of this clone. The chain uses TRBV6-5 and TRBJ2-2; a weak D match, TRBD2 (5 bases). Trimming took 8 bases from V and 0 from J, leaving 10 bases between them. Per germline, CDR1 MNHEY and CDR2 SVGAGI. The CDR3 is 14 residues long. The DNA of the CDR3 is TGTGCCAGCGTTGGGCGGGCGAACACCGGGGAGCTGTTTTTT. This codes for CASVGRANTGELFF.

The genes are TRBV10-3 and TRBJ2-3, with 7 bases lining up with TRBD1. Per the germline V gene, CDR1 is ENHRY and CDR2 is SYGVKD. CDR3 length: 15 residues. With V trimmed by 4 bases and J by 3 bases, 7 bases remained unmatched. The CDR3, as DNA: TGTGCCATCAGTGCGGCAGGGGGTACGACAGATACGCAGTATTTT. This translates into CAISAAGGTTDTQYF.

The chain uses TRBV14 and TRBJ2-1; D perhaps matches TRBD2 (7 bases). Per the germline V gene, CDR1 is SGHDN and CDR2 is FVKESK. The CDR3 has 14 amino acids. V dropped 4 bases and J dropped 9 bases, with 16 bases sitting between them. The CDR3, as DNA: TGTGCCAGCAGCCCCCGTTTGGGAGGGGGTGAGCAGTTCTTC. This translates into CASSPRLGGGEQFF.

This chain joins TRBV9 and TRBJ2-7; 10 nucleotides align to TRBD1. CDR3 length equals 14 residues. The trim removed 2 bases at V and 4 bases at J, leaving 3 bases unmatched. The germline CDR1 and CDR2 sequences are SGDLS and YYNGEE. CDR3 bases: TGTGCCAGCAGCGTTCGACAGGGGGCGTACGAGCAGTACTTC. Translating it yields CASSVRQGAYEQYF.

In its sample, this clone was seen a few times. V is TRBV14 and J is TRBJ2-7, with D tentatively TRBD2 (6 bases). The CDR3 totals 14 residues. The germline V gene encodes CDR1 SGHDN and CDR2 FVKESK. V was shortened by 8 bases and J by 2 bases, with 16 bases between the two germline ends. This CDR3 reads CASSRRTGAYEQYF. The CDR3 DNA follows: TGTGCCAGCTCCCGCCGGACGGGAGCCTACGAGCAGTACTTC.

V gene TRBV7-3 combines with J gene TRBJ2-5, with 9 bases fitting TRBD1. Per the germline V gene, CDR1 is SGHTA and CDR2 is FQGTGA. V was clipped by 6 bases and J by 0 bases; unmatched bases: 5. The CDR3 loop spans 15 amino acids. Here the CDR3 reads CASRPRQGDQETQYF. DNA for the CDR3: TGTGCCAGCAGACCCCGACAGGGGGACCAAGAGACCCAGTACTTC.

This clone was observed a few times. The chain carries TRBV27 and TRBJ1-2; D might be TRBD1 (6 bases). Trimming shortened V by 3 bases and J by 4 bases, and 9 bases separated the two germline ends. The CDR3 loop spans 13 amino acids. Germline values: CDR1 MNHEY, CDR2 SMNVEV (reference sequence). This CDR3 reads CASSFSRGYGYTF. CDR3 DNA: TGTGCCAGCAGTTTCAGCAGGGGCTATGGCTACACCTTC.